One and the same sample provided the 28 T cell receptor beta chains below, sequenced in a study of early T cells in non-severe SARS-CoV-2 infection. Via MiXCR, TCRdb re-called the 5' RACE reads, giving one row per CDR3 protein. This repertoire shows tens of thousands of distinct CDR3 sequences, roughly 13% found once; its top ten account for around 4.7%. The specimen was whole blood. Receptors originate from an adult who was a healthcare worker with PCR-confirmed SARS-CoV-2 infection or an uninfected control (not recorded which).

This clonotype was observed many times. The V call is TRBV11-2, the J call TRBJ2-7; D unclear. The length of the CDR3 is 14 residues. CDR1 and CDR2 (germline): SGHAT, FQNNGV. Trimming left V 5 bases short and J 0 bases short, with 11 bases between. The CDR3 sequence is CASSPLLNSYEQYF. The DNA for the CDR3 is TGTGCCAGCAGCCCCTTACTCAACTCCTACGAGCAGTACTTC.

The table lists this clonotype with many counts. The genes are TRBV21-1 and TRBJ2-7; the DNA was not used to check the table's D call, TRBD1. TRBV21-1 is given as a pseudogene. The CDR3 length is 13 residues. CDR3 sequence (DNA): TGTGCCAGCAGCATCTCTGGGGAGGACAGGGGGTTCTTC. Amino acids: CASSISGEDRGFF.

The CDR3 loop reads CASSQRGTGGYTF. DNA for the CDR3: TGTGCCAGCAGCCAGCGAGGGACGGGCGGCTACACCTTC. V usage is TRBV14 and J usage is TRBJ1-2; maybe TRBD1 (5 bases). The CDR3 runs 13 residues. Germline values: CDR1 SGHDN, CDR2 FVKESK. The germline V and J ends were trimmed by 3 bases and 8 bases, with 13 bases remaining between them.

This clonotype was observed a handful of times. The chain carries TRBV29-1 and TRBJ2-3; 10 nucleotides align to TRBD1. Germline CDR1 and CDR2: SQVTM and ANQGSEA. The CDR3 length is 14 residues. J lost 5 bases, V lost 8 bases, and 10 bases had no gene match. DNA of the CDR3: TGCAGCACCGGACAGGGGGTAGAAGTAGATACGCAGTATTTT. Encoded protein: CSTGQGVEVDTQYF.

This clonotype was counted at least ten times. The V call is TRBV12-3 or TRBV12-4, the J call TRBJ1-2; 9 nucleotides line up with TRBD1. This CDR3 spans 14 amino acids. The trim removed 5 bases at V and 4 bases at J, leaving 5 bases unmatched. Written as DNA, the CDR3 is TGTGCCAGCAGTCCCACAGGGGGCATCTATGGCTACACCTTC. Its protein product is CASSPTGGIYGYTF.

This clonotype has ten or more counts. The genes are TRBV4-1 and TRBJ1-5, with D possibly TRBD1 on 5 matching bases. Trimming shortened V by 0 bases and J by 7 bases, and 13 bases separated the two germline ends. Germline-derived CDR1 and CDR2 are MGHRA and YSYEKL. The CDR3 contains 15 residues. CDR3 coding DNA: TGCGCCAGCAGCCAAGATCGAGGGGAGGGACAGCCCCAGCATTTT. Protein: CASSQDRGEGQPQHF.

This clonotype has at least ten counts. The chain joins TRBV5-1 to TRBJ1-1, with D tentatively TRBD1 (5 bases). The CDR3 consists of 16 residues. V was cut by 4 bases and J by 0 bases, with 16 bases left in between. Germline CDR1 SGHRS, CDR2 YFSETQ. For the CDR3, the DNA is TGCGCCAGCAGCCTGTCGGGCGGGGCGCTGAACACTGAAGCTTTCTTT. The encoded protein is CASSLSGGALNTEAFF.

The chain recombines TRBV6-2 or TRBV6-3 with TRBJ2-4, with a weak D call TRBD1 (6 bases). The CDR3 loop spans 15 amino acids. From germline, CDR1 is MNHEY and CDR2 SVGEGT. V lost 2 bases and J 1 base, leaving 9 bases between the germline ends. This chain's CDR3 is CASSYNDRAKNIQYF. Here the CDR3 DNA reads TGTGCCAGCAGTTACAATGACAGGGCCAAAAACATTCAGTACTTC.

This clonotype was recorded many times. This chain joins TRBV12-3 or TRBV12-4 and TRBJ2-7, with D unclear. V was cut by 2 bases and J by 6 bases, with 5 bases left in between. The CDR3 totals 11 residues. CDR3 amino acids: CASSLTAEQYF. The CDR3, as DNA: TGTGCCAGCAGTTTAACCGCCGAGCAGTACTTC.

The chain couples TRBV2 to TRBJ1-2; 9 bases align to TRBD1. V gave up 9 bases and J gave up 0 bases; unmatched junction bases: 11. The CDR3 spans 16 residues. Germline CDR1 is SNHLY and CDR2 is FYNNEI. The CDR3 DNA is TGTGCCAGGGTTTTAGACAGGGGGTACGCTAACTATGGCTACACCTTC. It yields the protein CARVLDRGYANYGYTF.

Notes on this clonotype: The junction shows a germline mismatch at one end, possibly a read error. This rearrangement joins TRBV5-6 to TRBJ1-1; no firm D call. The germline CDR1 and CDR2 sequences are SGHDT and YYEEEE. The length of the CDR3 is 15 residues. As DNA, the CDR3 is TGTGTCAGCAGGTGGACTTTGGGAGCGGACACTGAAGCTTTCTTT. It specifies CVSRWTLGADTEAFF.

This clonotype was picked up a small number of times. The chain carries TRBV30 and TRBJ2-3; the match to TRBD2 covers 10 bases. Unmatched junction bases numbered 6, after V lost 1 base and J lost 8 bases. Germline-derived CDR1 and CDR2 are GTSNPN and SVGIG (reference sequence). The CDR3 consists of 14 residues. CDR3 sequence (DNA): TGTGCCTGGAGTGCCGAGCGGGGGGGTCCTACGCAGTATTTT. Translated, it gives CAWSAERGGPTQYF.

This clonotype has a count of ten or more. The chain links TRBV29-1 to TRBJ1-2, with D maybe TRBD1 (6 bases). With 6 bases removed from V and 2 bases from J, the gap between germline ends came to 13 bases. Per the germline V gene, CDR1 is SQVTM and CDR2 is ANQGSEA. CDR3 size: 13 residues. The CDR3 sequence is CSVEGGANYGYTF. In nucleotides, the CDR3 is TGCAGCGTCGAGGGGGGGGCCAACTATGGCTACACCTTC.

This clonotype was observed many times. This chain uses TRBV7-9 with TRBJ2-7, with 9 bases aligning to TRBD2. This CDR3 contains 14 residues. Germline CDR1 SEHNR, CDR2 FQNEAQ (reference sequence). Trimming took 4 bases from V and 0 from J; bases not matched to a gene: 1. CDR3 sequence (DNA): TGTGCCAGCAGCTATAGCGGGAGCTCCTACGAGCAGTACTTC. It codes for CASSYSGSSYEQYF.

This clonotype came up many times. The chain employs TRBV10-1 and TRBJ2-3, with TRBD1 as a possible D gene (6 bases). Germline V gene lookup returns CDR1 WNHNN and CDR2 SYGVQD (reference sequence). The CDR3 length is 13 residues. V was trimmed by 2 bases and J by 9 bases, leaving 12 bases between them. The CDR3 loop is CASSEPGEGTQYF. In DNA form, the CDR3 reads TGCGCCAGCAGTGAGCCAGGGGAAGGCACGCAGTATTTT.

This clonotype was seen at least ten times. The V call is TRBV6-4, the J call TRBJ1-1; tentatively, D is TRBD1 (5 bases). V gave up 7 bases and J gave up 13 bases, with 22 bases separating them. The CDR3 runs to 13 residues. CDR1 MRHNA and CDR2 SNTAGT come from the germline V gene. The CDR3 loop is CASTEGQGLKLFF. In nucleotides, the CDR3 is TGTGCCAGCACCGAAGGTCAGGGACTGAAGCTTTTCTTT.

This clonotype has ten or more counts. The chain recombines TRBV9 with TRBJ1-1, with TRBD1 matching over 7 bases. This CDR3 comprises 17 residues. V lost 3 bases to trimming and J lost 1 base; unmatched junction nucleotides: 12. The germline V gene has CDR1 SGDLS and CDR2 YYNGEE. For the CDR3, the DNA is TGTGCCAGCAGCGCAACAGGGGAGGCGGGGACGAACACTGAAGCTTTCTTT. It translates to CASSATGEAGTNTEAFF.

Many counts were recorded for this clonotype. The chain links TRBV5-1 to TRBJ2-3; TRBD1 matches at 7 bases. CDR1 is SGHRS, CDR2 YFSETQ, per germline. With V trimmed by 2 bases and J by 6 bases, 3 bases remained unmatched. The CDR3 runs 13 residues. The CDR3 DNA follows: TGCGCCAGCAGCTTCGCACAGGGGGATACGCAGTATTTT. Its protein product is CASSFAQGDTQYF.

This clonotype was seen only a few times. The V and J genes are TRBV12-5 and TRBJ2-1; D perhaps matches TRBD1 (7 bases). CDR3 length: 16 amino acids. V lost 6 bases and J 7 bases, leaving 22 bases between the germline ends. CDR1 and CDR2 (germline): LGHNT, FRNRAP. The CDR3 protein is CASGPRGARWDNEQFF. CDR3 DNA: TGTGCTAGTGGCCCCAGGGGGGCTCGGTGGGATAATGAGCAGTTCTTC.

This clonotype occurred a few times. The rearrangement uses TRBV7-2 and TRBJ2-3, with 9 nucleotides matching TRBD2. CDR3 size: 15 residues. Germline V gene sequence: CDR1 SGHTA, CDR2 FQGNSA. V was clipped by 5 bases and J by 2 bases; unmatched bases: 5. CDR3 nucleotides: TGTGCCAGCAGCCAGGGACTAGCTCTCACAGATACGCAGTATTTT. This translates into CASSQGLALTDTQYF.

This rearrangement joins TRBV7-8 to TRBJ1-1; TRBD1 aligns across 8 bases. Germline lookup yields CDR1 SGHVS and CDR2 FQNEAQ. This CDR3 has 17 residues. The junction had 8 bases not matched to a gene; V was cut back by 1 base and J by 1 base. CDR3 region: CASSLVVGTGGNTEAFF. CDR3 DNA sequence: TGTGCCAGCAGCTTAGTGGTGGGCACAGGGGGGAACACTGAAGCTTTCTTT.

This clonotype was seen many times. The J gene is TRBJ2-1, the V gene TRBV7-2, with D perhaps TRBD2 (5 bases). Per germline, CDR1 SGHTA and CDR2 FQGNSA. This CDR3 region has 13 residues. V was clipped by 1 base and J by 10 bases, with 11 bases between them. The CDR3 loop is CASSLDTGNEQFF. The DNA for the CDR3 is TGTGCCAGCAGCTTAGATACGGGAAACGAGCAGTTCTTC.

The chain uses TRBV6-2 or TRBV6-3 and TRBJ1-2, with D tentatively TRBD1 (5 bases). Trimming pared 4 bases from V and 7 bases from J, leaving 22 bases between. Germline values: CDR1 MNHEY, CDR2 SVGEGT. The length of the CDR3 is 16 residues. The CDR3 reads CASSFILDTSRRGYTF. CDR3 coding DNA: TGTGCCAGCAGTTTTATCTTGGACACGTCGCGACGTGGCTACACCTTC.

This clonotype came up many times. This chain connects TRBV6-1 to TRBJ1-2; D gene unclear. The germline V gene has CDR1 MNHNS and CDR2 SASEGT. The CDR3 contains 15 residues. The V gene lost 2 bases and the J gene lost 4 bases, with 14 bases spanning the gap. The CDR3 protein is CASSETGEGLYGYTF. Written as DNA, the CDR3 is TGTGCCAGCAGTGAAACTGGGGAAGGACTCTATGGCTACACCTTC.

This chain joins TRBV24-1 and TRBJ2-3; D unresolved. The CDR3 covers 14 residues. V lost 4 bases and J 0 bases, leaving 7 bases between the germline ends. Germline CDR1 KGHDR, CDR2 SFDVKD. CDR3 in DNA: TGTGCCACCAGTGAGCATACAAGCACAGATACGCAGTATTTT. Encoded protein: CATSEHTSTDTQYF.

This clonotype has ten or more counts. The chain has TRBV24-1 and TRBJ2-6; no definite D call. CDR3 size: 14 residues. V shed 5 bases and J shed 0 bases, with 4 bases lying between them. Germline V gives CDR1 KGHDR, CDR2 SFDVKD. CDR3 sequence (DNA): TGTGCCACCAGTGGACACTCTGGGGCCAACGTCCTGACTTTC. Protein sequence: CATSGHSGANVLTF.

This rearrangement joins TRBV29-1 to TRBJ2-3, with 11 nucleotides matching TRBD1. The CDR3 consists of 13 residues. Germline V gene sequence: CDR1 SQVTM, CDR2 ANQGSEA. Germline trimming cut 8 bases from V and 4 bases from J; bases unmatched to any gene: 5. CDR3 sequence reads: CSTGQGAADTQYF. The CDR3 DNA reads as TGCAGCACTGGACAGGGGGCGGCAGATACGCAGTATTTT.

This clonotype was counted many times. This rearrangement joins TRBV30 to TRBJ2-7, with TRBD1 matching 8 bases. The germline V gene encodes CDR1 GTSNPN and CDR2 SVGIG (reference sequence). This CDR3 has 12 residues. V gave up 0 bases and J gave up 5 bases; unmatched junction bases: 0. DNA of the CDR3: TGTGCCTGGAGTGTACAGGGGGACGAGCAGTACTTC. It codes for CAWSVQGDEQYF.